This T cell receptor beta chain came from a study of CD8+CD57+ T cells in acquired aplastic anemia. Study overall: DNA from sorted CD4+ and CD8+ cells averaged roughly 3.4 ug.

Regarding this clonotype: Antigen specificity is unknown.

CDR3 and TCR beta VDJ profiling relied on genomic DNA as the template. One entry per CDR3 protein, called by TCRdb with MiXCR from the reads. The sample has 95,000 to 150,000 distinct CDR3 sequences; approximately 36% are singletons. Study observations and caveats: There were about 27 CD8+ CDR3 sequences that occurred in both patients and controls.

Sequencing involved patients with CD8+CD57+ cell expansion previously shown by flow cytometry. The CDR3 loop spans 13 amino acids. The V and J ends lost 8 bases and 3 bases respectively, with 13 bases between them. In germline, CDR1 is MGHDK, CDR2 SYGVNS. V is TRBV25-1 and J is TRBJ1-1, with D possibly TRBD1 on 6 matching bases. The origin of this receptor is a human donor with aplastic anemia. The material sequenced was sorted CD4+, CD8+, or CD8+CD57+ T cells (not recorded which) from PBMCs. The CDR3 here is CASAQGWDTEAFF. The CDR3 DNA sequence: TGTGCCAGCGCACAGGGTTGGGACACTGAAGCTTTCTTT.